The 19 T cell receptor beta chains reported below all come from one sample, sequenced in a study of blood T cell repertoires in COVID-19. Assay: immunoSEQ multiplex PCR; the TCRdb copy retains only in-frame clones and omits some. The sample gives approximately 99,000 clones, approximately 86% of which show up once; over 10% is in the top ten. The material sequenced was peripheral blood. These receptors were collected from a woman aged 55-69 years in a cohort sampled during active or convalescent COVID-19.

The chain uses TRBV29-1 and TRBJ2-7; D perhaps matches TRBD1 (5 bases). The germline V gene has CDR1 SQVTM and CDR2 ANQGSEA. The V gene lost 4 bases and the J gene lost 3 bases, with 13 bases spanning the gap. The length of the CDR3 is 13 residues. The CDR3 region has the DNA TGCAGCGTTGTAGAAGACAGCCTCTACGAGCAGTACTTC. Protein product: CSVVEDSLYEQYF.

CDR3 DNA sequence: TGTGCCAGCAGGAGGGGACTAGAAGGAGATACGCAGTATTTT. This encodes CASRRGLEGDTQYF. This chain joins TRBV9 and TRBJ2-3; 8 bases are a match to TRBD2. J lost 5 bases, V lost 5 bases, and 7 bases had no gene match. Germline CDR1 reads SGDLS; CDR2 reads YYNGEE. The CDR3 has 14 residues.

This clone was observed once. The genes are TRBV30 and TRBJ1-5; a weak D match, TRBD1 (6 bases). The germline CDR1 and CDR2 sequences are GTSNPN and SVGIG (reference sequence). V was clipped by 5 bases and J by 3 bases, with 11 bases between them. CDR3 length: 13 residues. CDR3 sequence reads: CAWGGSSNQPQHF. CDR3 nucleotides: TGTGCCTGGGGGGGCAGTTCCAATCAGCCCCAGCATTTT.

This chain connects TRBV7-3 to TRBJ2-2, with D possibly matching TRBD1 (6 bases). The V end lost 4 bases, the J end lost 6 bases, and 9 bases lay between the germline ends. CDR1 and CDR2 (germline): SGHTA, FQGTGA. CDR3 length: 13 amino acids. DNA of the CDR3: TGTGCCAGCAGCTCACAGGGCGCCGGGGAGCTGTTTTTT. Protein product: CASSSQGAGELFF.

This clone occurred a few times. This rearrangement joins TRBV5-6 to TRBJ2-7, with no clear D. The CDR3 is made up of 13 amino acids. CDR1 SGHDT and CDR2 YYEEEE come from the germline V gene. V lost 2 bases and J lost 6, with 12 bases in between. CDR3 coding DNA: TGTGCCAGCAGCTTCTCGGTTCCGGGCGAGCAGTACTTC. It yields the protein CASSFSVPGEQYF. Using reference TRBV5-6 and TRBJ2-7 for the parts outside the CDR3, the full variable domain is DAGVTQSPTHLIKTRGQQVTLRCSPKSGHDTVSWYQQALGQGPQFIFQYYEEEERQRGNFPDRFSGHQFPNYSSELNVNALLLGDSALYLCASSFSVPGEQYFGPGTRLTVT.

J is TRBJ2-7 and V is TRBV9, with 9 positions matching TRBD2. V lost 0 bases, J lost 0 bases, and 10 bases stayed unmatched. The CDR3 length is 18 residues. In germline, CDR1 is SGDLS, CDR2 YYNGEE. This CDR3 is CASSVGISGLAISYEQYF. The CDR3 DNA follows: TGTGCCAGCAGCGTAGGGATTAGTGGACTAGCGATCTCCTACGAGCAGTACTTC.

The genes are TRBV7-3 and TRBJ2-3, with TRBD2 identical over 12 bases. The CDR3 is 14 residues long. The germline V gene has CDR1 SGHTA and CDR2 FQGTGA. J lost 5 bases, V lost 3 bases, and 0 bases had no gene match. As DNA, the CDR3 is TGTGCCAGCAGCTTGACTAGCGGGGGAGATACGCAGTATTTT. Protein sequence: CASSLTSGGDTQYF.

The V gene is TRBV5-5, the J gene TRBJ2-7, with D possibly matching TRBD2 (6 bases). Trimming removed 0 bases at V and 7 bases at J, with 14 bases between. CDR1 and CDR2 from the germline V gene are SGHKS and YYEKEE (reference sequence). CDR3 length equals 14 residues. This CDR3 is CASSLGEVAGEQYF. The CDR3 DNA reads TGTGCCAGCAGCTTGGGGGAGGTGGCTGGAGAGCAGTACTTC. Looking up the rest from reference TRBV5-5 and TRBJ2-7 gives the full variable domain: DAGVTQSPTHLIKTRGQQVTLRCSPISGHKSVSWYQQVLGQGPQFIFQYYEKEERGRGNFPDRFSARQFPNYSSELNVNALLLGDSALYLCASSLGEVAGEQYFGPGTRLTVT.

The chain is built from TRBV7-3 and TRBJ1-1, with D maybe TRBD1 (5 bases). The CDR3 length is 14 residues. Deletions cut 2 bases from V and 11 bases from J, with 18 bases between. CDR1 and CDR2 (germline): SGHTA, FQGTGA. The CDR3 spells CASSLSSGGARAFF. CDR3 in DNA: TGTGCCAGCAGCTTATCGTCCGGCGGGGCTCGGGCTTTCTTT. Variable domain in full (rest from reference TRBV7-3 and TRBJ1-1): GAGVSQTPSNKVTEKGKYVELRCDPISGHTALYWYRQSLGQGPEFLIYFQGTGAADDSGLPNDRFFAVRPEGSVSTLKIQRTERGDSAVYLCASSLSSGGARAFFGQGTRLTVV.

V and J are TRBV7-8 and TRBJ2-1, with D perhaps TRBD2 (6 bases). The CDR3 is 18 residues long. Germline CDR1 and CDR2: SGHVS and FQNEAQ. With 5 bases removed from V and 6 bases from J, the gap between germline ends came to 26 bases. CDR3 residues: CASSPKLPSAEGGNEQFF. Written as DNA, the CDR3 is TGTGCCAGCAGCCCGAAGCTGCCTAGCGCGGAGGGAGGCAATGAGCAGTTCTTC.

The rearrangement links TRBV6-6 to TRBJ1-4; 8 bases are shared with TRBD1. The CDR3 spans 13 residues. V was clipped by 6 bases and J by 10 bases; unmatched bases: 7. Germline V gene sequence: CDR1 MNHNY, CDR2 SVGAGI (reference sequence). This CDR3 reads CASSHQGAVKLFF. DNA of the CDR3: TGTGCCAGCAGCCATCAGGGGGCCGTAAAACTGTTTTTT.

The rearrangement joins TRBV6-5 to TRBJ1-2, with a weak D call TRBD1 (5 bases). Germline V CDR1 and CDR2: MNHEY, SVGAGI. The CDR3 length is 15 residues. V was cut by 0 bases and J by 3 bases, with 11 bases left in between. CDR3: CASSYSTESDYGYTF. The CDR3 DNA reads TGTGCCAGCAGTTACTCGACAGAGTCAGACTATGGCTACACCTTC.

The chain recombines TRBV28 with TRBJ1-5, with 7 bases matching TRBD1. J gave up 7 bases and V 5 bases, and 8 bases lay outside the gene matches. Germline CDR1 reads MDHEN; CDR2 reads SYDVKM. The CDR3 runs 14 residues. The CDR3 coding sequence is TGTGCCAGCAGTACCCAAGGGGGCGGGCAGCCCCAGCATTTT. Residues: CASSTQGGGQPQHF.

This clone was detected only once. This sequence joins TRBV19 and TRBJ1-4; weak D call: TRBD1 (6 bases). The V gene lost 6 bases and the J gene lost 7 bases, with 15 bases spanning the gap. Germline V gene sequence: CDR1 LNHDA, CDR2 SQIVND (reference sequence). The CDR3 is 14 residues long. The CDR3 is CASRSSGTSEKLFF. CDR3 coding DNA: TGTGCCAGTAGATCATCCGGGACAAGTGAAAAACTGTTTTTT.

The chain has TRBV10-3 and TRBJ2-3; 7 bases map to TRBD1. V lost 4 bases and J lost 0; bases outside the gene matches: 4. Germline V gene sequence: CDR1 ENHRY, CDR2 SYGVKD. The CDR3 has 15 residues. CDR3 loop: CAISVDRASTDTQYF. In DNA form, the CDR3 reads TGTGCCATCAGTGTTGACAGGGCCAGCACAGATACGCAGTATTTT.

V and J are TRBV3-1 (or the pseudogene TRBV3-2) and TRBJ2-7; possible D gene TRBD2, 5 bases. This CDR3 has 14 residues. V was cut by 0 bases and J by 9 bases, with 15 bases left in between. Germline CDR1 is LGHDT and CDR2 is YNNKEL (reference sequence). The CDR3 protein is CASSQDARAYLQYF. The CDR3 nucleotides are TGTGCCAGCAGCCAAGATGCGCGGGCGTATTTGCAGTACTTC.

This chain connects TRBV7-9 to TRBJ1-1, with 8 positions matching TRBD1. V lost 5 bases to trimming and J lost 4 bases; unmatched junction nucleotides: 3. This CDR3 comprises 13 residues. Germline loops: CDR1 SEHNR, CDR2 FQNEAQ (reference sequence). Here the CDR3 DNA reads TGTGCCAGCAGCGCCGGACAGGGCACTGAAGCTTTCTTT. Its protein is CASSAGQGTEAFF. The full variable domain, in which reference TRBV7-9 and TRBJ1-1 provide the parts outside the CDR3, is DTGVSQNPRHKITKRGQNVTFRCDPISEHNRLYWYRQTLGQGPEFLTYFQNEAQLEKSRLLSDRFSAERPKGSFSTLEIQRTEQGDSAMYLCASSAGQGTEAFFGQGTRLTVV.

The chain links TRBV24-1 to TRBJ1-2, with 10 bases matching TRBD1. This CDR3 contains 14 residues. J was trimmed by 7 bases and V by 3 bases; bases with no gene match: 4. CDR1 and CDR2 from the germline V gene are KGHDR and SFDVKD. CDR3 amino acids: CATSDPGTGVGYTF. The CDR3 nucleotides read TGTGCCACCAGTGATCCCGGGACAGGGGTTGGCTACACCTTC.

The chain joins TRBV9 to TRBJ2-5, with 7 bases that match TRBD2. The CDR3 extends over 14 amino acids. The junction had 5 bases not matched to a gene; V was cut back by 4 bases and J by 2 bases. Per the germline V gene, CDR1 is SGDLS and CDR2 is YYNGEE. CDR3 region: CASSLGGGQETQYF. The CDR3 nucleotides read TGTGCCAGCAGCCTTGGGGGGGGACAAGAGACCCAGTACTTC.